A selection of T cell receptor beta chains follows, all from one sample in a study of shared clonotypes between healthy human individuals. TCRdb's copy holds only in-frame clones and misses some; the assay was immunoSEQ multiplex PCR. The sample holds fewer than 1.6 million clones, 98% to 99% seen once. The sequencing input was naive CD4+ T cells sorted from blood. Receptors were obtained from a man younger than 40 in good health. Each CDR3 is given with its conserved first and last residue. The D gene is left open where the match is weak. The size of a clone is reported for some rows only, either as once, few or many, or as a class for expanded clones.

D gene	V gene	J gene	clone size	CDR3 protein	CDR3 DNA
NA	TRBV18	TRBJ2-3	NA	CASSPLERRVFTADTQYF	TGTGCCAGCTCACCACTAGAGCGGAGGGTATTTACGGCAGATACGCAGTATTTT
NA	TRBV30	TRBJ2-1	NA	CAWRLNNEQFF	TGTGCCTGGAGGCTGAACAATGAGCAGTTCTTC
NA	TRBV28	TRBJ2-7	once	CASSLWLPGSVYEQYF	TGTGCCAGCAGTTTATGGCTGCCGGGGAGCGTTTACGAGCAGTACTTC
TRBD2	TRBV18	TRBJ2-1	NA	CASSPRLAGDSSYNEQFF	TGTGCCAGCTCACCACGGCTAGCGGGAGATAGCTCCTACAATGAGCAGTTCTTC
TRBD1	TRBV7-2	TRBJ2-2	NA	CASSSGTGGFLGTGELFF	TGTGCCAGCAGCTCCGGGACAGGGGGCTTTTTGGGCACCGGGGAGCTGTTTTTT
NA	TRBV5-1	TRBJ2-1	NA	CASTPGFSYNEQFF	TGCGCCAGCACCCCGGGATTCTCCTACAATGAGCAGTTCTTC
TRBD2	TRBV9	TRBJ2-3	NA	CASGKAGTSTDTQYF	TGTGCCAGCGGAAAAGCGGGAACTAGCACAGATACGCAGTATTTT
TRBD1	TRBV5-1	TRBJ2-7	NA	CASSLGTGSSYEQYF	TGCGCCAGCAGCCTAGGGACAGGGAGCTCCTACGAGCAGTACTTC
NA	TRBV7-9	TRBJ2-1	NA	CASSLAQIYNEQFF	TGTGCCAGCAGCTTAGCCCAGATTTACAATGAGCAGTTCTTC
NA	TRBV7-2	TRBJ2-2	NA	CASSLTHLLNTGELFF	TGTGCCAGCAGCTTAACCCACCTCCTGAACACCGGGGAGCTGTTTTTT
NA	TRBV5-1	TRBJ2-7	NA	CASSRGPETYEQYF	TGCGCCAGCAGCCGGGGACCGGAGACCTACGAGCAGTACTTC
TRBD1	TRBV2	TRBJ2-5	NA	CASSARDRGTETQYF	TGTGCCAGCAGTGCCCGGGACAGGGGTACAGAGACCCAGTACTTC
TRBD2	TRBV7-9	TRBJ2-2	NA	CASSLENKGGLPNTGELFF	TGTGCCAGCAGCTTGGAAAACAAGGGAGGGCTACCGAACACCGGGGAGCTGTTTTTT
TRBD2	TRBV5-8	TRBJ2-3	NA	CASSLGLAGETDTQYF	TGTGCCAGCAGCTTGGGACTAGCGGGAGAAACAGATACGCAGTATTTT
TRBD2	TRBV5-4	TRBJ2-1	once	CASSLEPGLEDNEQFF	TGTGCCAGCAGCTTGGAACCGGGACTAGAAGACAATGAGCAGTTCTTC
TRBD1	TRBV6-5	TRBJ2-7	NA	CATQTGKIDEQYF	TGTGCCACCCAGACAGGGAAAATCGACGAGCAGTACTTC
NA	TRBV14	TRBJ1-2	NA	CASSQGRGSYGYTF	TGTGCCAGCAGCCAAGGGAGAGGGAGCTATGGCTACACCTTC
NA	TRBV5-1	TRBJ1-2	NA	CASSGTPGDYGYTF	TGCGCCAGCAGCGGGACCCCCGGGGACTATGGCTACACCTTC
NA	TRBV19	TRBJ2-1	NA	CASSRSYNEQFF	TGTGCCAGTAGTAGGTCGTACAATGAGCAGTTCTTC
NA	TRBV18	TRBJ2-5	NA	CASSPVKETQYF	TGTGCCAGCTCACCAGTGAAAGAGACCCAGTACTTC
NA	TRBV19	TRBJ2-2	NA	CASSIMVTGELFF	TGTGCCAGTAGTATTATGGTCACCGGGGAGCTGTTTTTT
TRBD2	TRBV7-9	TRBJ2-1	once	CASSLMAAGGSDEQFF	TGTGCCAGCAGCTTAATGGCGGCGGGAGGAAGCGATGAGCAGTTCTTC
NA	TRBV27	TRBJ1-5	NA	CASSFTPWGHPHRSNQPQHF	TGTGCCAGCAGTTTCACGCCTTGGGGGCATCCGCATAGGAGCAATCAGCCCCAGCATTTT
TRBD2	TRBV19	TRBJ2-6	NA	CASSTLAGGTGANVLTF	TGTGCCAGTAGTACGTTAGCGGGAGGTACTGGGGCCAACGTCCTGACTTTC
TRBD2	TRBV9	TRBJ2-1	NA	CASSQGLAGGATYNEQFF	TGTGCCAGCAGCCAGGGACTAGCGGGAGGAGCCACCTACAATGAGCAGTTCTTC
NA	TRBV14	TRBJ2-3	once	CASSQPVDTQYF	TGTGCCAGCAGCCAACCGGTGGATACGCAGTATTTT
NA	TRBV25-1	TRBJ2-2	once	CASSSRQGGSTGELFF	TGTGCCAGCTCCAGCCGGCAGGGGGGTTCCACCGGGGAGCTGTTTTTT
TRBD2	TRBV10-1	TRBJ2-1	NA	CASSESVAGALYNEQFF	TGCGCCAGCAGTGAGTCGGTAGCGGGAGCCCTGTACAATGAGCAGTTCTTC
NA	TRBV7-9	TRBJ2-5	once	CASSAYASQETQYF	TGTGCCAGCAGCGCATACGCTAGCCAAGAGACCCAGTACTTC
TRBD2	TRBV10-3	TRBJ2-3	NA	CAISEPKLAGDTDTQYF	TGTGCCATCAGTGAGCCAAAACTAGCGGGAGACACAGATACGCAGTATTTT
TRBD1	TRBV29-1	TRBJ1-1	NA	CSVDDRDTEAFF	TGCAGCGTCGACGACAGGGATACTGAAGCTTTCTTT
TRBD1	TRBV5-3	TRBJ1-5	NA	CARSLRTGGMSNQPQHF	TGTGCCAGAAGCTTGAGGACAGGGGGGATGAGCAATCAGCCCCAGCATTTT
TRBD1	TRBV28	TRBJ2-7	NA	CASRARDSPYEQYF	TGTGCCAGCAGAGCTAGGGACAGCCCCTACGAGCAGTACTTC
NA	TRBV15	TRBJ2-7	NA	CATTNVRRTYEQYF	TGTGCCACCACCAACGTGAGACGTACCTACGAGCAGTACTTC
TRBD2	TRBV19	TRBJ2-2	NA	CASSIAGGRGYTGELFF	TGTGCCAGTAGTATAGCGGGAGGCCGTGGGTACACCGGGGAGCTGTTTTTT
NA	TRBV5-6	TRBJ2-1	NA	CASSLVVNEQFF	TGTGCCAGCAGCTTGGTCGTCAATGAGCAGTTCTTC
NA	TRBV5-4	TRBJ2-1	NA	CASRDGYNEQFF	TGTGCCAGCAGAGATGGTTACAATGAGCAGTTCTTC
NA	TRBV28	TRBJ1-2	once	CASSPIEGRGRSGYTF	TGTGCCAGCAGTCCAATCGAGGGCCGGGGCCGCAGTGGCTACACCTTC
NA	TRBV28	TRBJ2-3	NA	CASSIEDTQYF	TGTGCCAGCAGTATAGAAGATACGCAGTATTTT
TRBD2	TRBV18	TRBJ2-7	NA	CASSPRSGGSYEQYF	TGTGCCAGCTCACCAAGGAGCGGGGGCTCCTACGAGCAGTACTTC
TRBD1	TRBV5-4	TRBJ2-1	NA	CASSLAQGAYNEQFF	TGTGCCAGCAGCTTGGCTCAGGGGGCCTACAATGAGCAGTTCTTC
TRBD1	TRBV5-1	TRBJ2-5	NA	CASSSTGTGQETQYF	TGCGCCAGCAGTTCCACCGGGACAGGGCAAGAGACCCAGTACTTC